These T cell receptor beta chains were read from a single sample in a study of PD-L1 blockade in urothelial cancer. Profiling relied on immunoSEQ multiplex PCR, and the TCRdb table lists in-frame clones only, not all of them. The sample records about 76,000 clones, roughly 90% being singletons. Sequencing was performed on PBMCs, taken around atezolizumab (anti-PD-L1) treatment. Receptors were obtained from an older man with urothelial cancer. Each CDR3 is given with its conserved first and last residue. Each record gives: J gene, D gene, clone size, V gene, CDR3 protein, CDR3 DNA. D genes are given only for firm matches. The listing skips clone size in some rows; elsewhere it reads once, few, many or a size class.

j_gene: TRBJ2-3; d_gene: -; abundance: -; v_gene: TRBV9; CDR3aa: CASSVVGGRSRTDTQYF; CDR3nt: TGTGCCAGCAGCGTAGTAGGGGGAAGGTCCCGCACAGATACGCAGTATTTT
j_gene: TRBJ2-1; d_gene: -; abundance: -; v_gene: TRBV5-1; CDR3aa: CASSLSQPSSYNEQFF; CDR3nt: TGCGCCAGCAGCTTGTCACAGCCGAGCTCCTACAATGAGCAGTTCTTC
j_gene: TRBJ1-2; d_gene: -; abundance: -; v_gene: TRBV5-4; CDR3aa: CASSLAGGRVPSNYGYTF; CDR3nt: TGTGCCAGCAGCTTGGCCGGGGGTAGAGTTCCCTCTAACTATGGCTACACCTTC
j_gene: TRBJ2-3; d_gene: -; abundance: -; v_gene: TRBV5-1; CDR3aa: CASSYTGGSTDTQYF; CDR3nt: TGCGCCAGCAGCTACACCGGAGGGAGCACAGATACGCAGTATTTT
j_gene: TRBJ2-3; d_gene: TRBD2; abundance: -; v_gene: TRBV25-1; CDR3aa: CASSGSGSLGDTQYF; CDR3nt: TGTGCCAGCAGTGGAAGCGGGAGTCTGGGAGATACGCAGTATTTT
j_gene: TRBJ2-7; d_gene: TRBD1; abundance: -; v_gene: TRBV5-1; CDR3aa: CASSFSGQGTYEQYF; CDR3nt: TGCGCCAGCAGCTTCTCGGGACAGGGGACCTACGAGCAGTACTTC
j_gene: TRBJ2-1; d_gene: -; abundance: -; v_gene: TRBV7-2; CDR3aa: CASSLAPGAYNEQFF; CDR3nt: TGTGCCAGCAGCTTAGCCCCGGGAGCCTACAATGAGCAGTTCTTC
j_gene: TRBJ1-5; d_gene: TRBD1; abundance: -; v_gene: TRBV6-1; CDR3aa: CASRVTGGNQPQHF; CDR3nt: TGTGCCAGCAGGGTGACAGGGGGGAATCAGCCCCAGCATTTT
j_gene: TRBJ2-2; d_gene: TRBD1; abundance: -; v_gene: TRBV18; CDR3aa: CASSPLGTAAMNTGELFF; CDR3nt: TGTGCCAGCTCACCTCTAGGGACAGCTGCTATGAACACCGGGGAGCTGTTTTTT
j_gene: TRBJ2-1; d_gene: -; abundance: -; v_gene: TRBV6-6; CDR3aa: CASSYSKAGRSNEQFF; CDR3nt: TGTGCCAGCAGTTACTCGAAGGCGGGAAGGTCTAATGAGCAGTTCTTC
j_gene: TRBJ2-7; d_gene: TRBD2; abundance: -; v_gene: TRBV5-1; CDR3aa: CASSPGGTSGATYEQYF; CDR3nt: TGCGCCAGCAGCCCTGGCGGGACTAGCGGGGCTACCTACGAGCAGTACTTC
j_gene: TRBJ2-3; d_gene: -; abundance: once; v_gene: TRBV21-1; CDR3aa: CATRTYDCTDTQYF; CDR3nt: -
j_gene: TRBJ2-7; d_gene: -; abundance: -; v_gene: TRBV2; CDR3aa: CASIPGLPSYEQYF; CDR3nt: TGTGCCAGCATTCCGGGACTTCCCTCCTACGAGCAGTACTTC
j_gene: TRBJ2-1; d_gene: -; abundance: -; v_gene: TRBV12-5; CDR3aa: CASGLVQGEQFF; CDR3nt: TGTGCTAGTGGTTTGGTACAGGGTGAGCAGTTCTTC
j_gene: TRBJ2-3; d_gene: -; abundance: -; v_gene: TRBV7-2; CDR3aa: CASRTHISTDTQYF; CDR3nt: TGTGCCAGCAGGACACATATTAGCACAGATACGCAGTATTTT
j_gene: TRBJ2-1; d_gene: TRBD2; abundance: -; v_gene: TRBV9; CDR3aa: CASSVALAGIRNEQFF; CDR3nt: TGTGCCAGCAGCGTAGCCCTAGCGGGAATTAGGAATGAGCAGTTCTTC
j_gene: TRBJ2-3; d_gene: TRBD1; abundance: -; v_gene: TRBV19; CDR3aa: CASRPHLDRVTDTQYF; CDR3nt: TGTGCCAGTAGACCTCACCTGGACAGGGTCACAGATACGCAGTATTTT
j_gene: TRBJ1-4; d_gene: TRBD1; abundance: -; v_gene: TRBV6-5; CDR3aa: CASRNKGALEKLFF; CDR3nt: TGTGCCAGCAGGAATAAGGGGGCTCTCGAAAAACTGTTTTTT
j_gene: TRBJ2-7; d_gene: TRBD2; abundance: -; v_gene: TRBV5-1; CDR3aa: CASSLAGHASGRQEQYF; CDR3nt: TGCGCCAGCAGCTTGGCAGGTCACGCTAGCGGGAGACAGGAGCAGTACTTC
j_gene: TRBJ2-1; d_gene: TRBD2; abundance: -; v_gene: TRBV5-1; CDR3aa: CASSWGTSGSQDEQFF; CDR3nt: TGCGCCAGCAGCTGGGGGACTAGCGGGAGTCAGGATGAGCAGTTCTTC
j_gene: TRBJ2-7; d_gene: -; abundance: -; v_gene: TRBV27; CDR3aa: CASTSTGRSHEQYF; CDR3nt: TGTGCCAGCACCTCGACAGGGAGGTCCCACGAGCAGTACTTC
j_gene: TRBJ2-7; d_gene: TRBD1; abundance: -; v_gene: TRBV11-2; CDR3aa: CASSKGQAALEEQYF; CDR3nt: TGTGCCAGCAGCAAAGGACAGGCTGCCCTTGAGGAGCAGTACTTC
j_gene: TRBJ2-7; d_gene: TRBD2; abundance: few; v_gene: TRBV5-4; CDR3aa: CASSLALAGGKEQYF; CDR3nt: TGTGCCAGCAGCTTGGCGCTAGCGGGAGGTAAAGAGCAGTACTTC
j_gene: TRBJ1-2; d_gene: TRBD1; abundance: -; v_gene: TRBV28; CDR3aa: CASSSGQGRNYGYTF; CDR3nt: TGTGCCAGCAGTTCGGGACAGGGGCGAAACTATGGCTACACCTTC
j_gene: TRBJ2-1; d_gene: -; abundance: -; v_gene: TRBV9; CDR3aa: CASSVLGENEQFF; CDR3nt: TGTGCCAGCAGCGTCTTAGGGGAAAATGAGCAGTTCTTC
j_gene: TRBJ2-7; d_gene: TRBD2; abundance: -; v_gene: TRBV6-6; CDR3aa: CASSYSRREVSYEQYF; CDR3nt: TGTGCCAGCAGTTACTCCCGGCGGGAGGTTTCCTACGAGCAGTACTTC
j_gene: TRBJ2-7; d_gene: -; abundance: -; v_gene: TRBV4-1; CDR3aa: CASSQGRLTGWDEQYF; CDR3nt: TGCGCCAGCAGCCAAGGAAGGTTAACGGGTTGGGACGAGCAGTACTTC
j_gene: TRBJ1-1; d_gene: -; abundance: -; v_gene: TRBV19; CDR3aa: CASSEERNTEAFF; CDR3nt: TGTGCCAGTAGTGAGGAGAGGAACACTGAAGCTTTCTTT
j_gene: TRBJ2-4; d_gene: TRBD1; abundance: -; v_gene: TRBV18; CDR3aa: CASSPSGTANIQYF; CDR3nt: TGTGCCAGCTCACCGTCCGGGACAGCCAACATTCAGTACTTC
j_gene: TRBJ2-1; d_gene: TRBD2; abundance: -; v_gene: TRBV6-6; CDR3aa: CASSYVASGRNEQFF; CDR3nt: TGTGCCAGCAGTTACGTGGCTAGCGGGAGGAATGAGCAGTTCTTC
j_gene: TRBJ2-3; d_gene: -; abundance: -; v_gene: TRBV4-1; CDR3aa: CASSQGGLDTQYF; CDR3nt: TGCGCCAGCAGCCAAGGGGGCTTGGATACGCAGTATTTT
j_gene: TRBJ1-1; d_gene: -; abundance: few; v_gene: TRBV5-1; CDR3aa: CASSAGQMNTEAFF; CDR3nt: TGCGCCAGCAGCGCTGGACAGATGAACACTGAAGCTTTCTTT
j_gene: TRBJ2-3; d_gene: -; abundance: -; v_gene: TRBV9; CDR3aa: CASSPRGQHTDTQYF; CDR3nt: TGTGCCAGCAGCCCCCGGGGACAACACACAGATACGCAGTATTTT
j_gene: TRBJ2-5; d_gene: TRBD2; abundance: -; v_gene: TRBV5-5; CDR3aa: CASSDQRLAGAETQYF; CDR3nt: TGTGCCAGCAGCGACCAACGACTAGCGGGAGCAGAGACCCAGTACTTC
j_gene: TRBJ2-5; d_gene: -; abundance: -; v_gene: TRBV2; CDR3aa: CASSPDTTQETQYF; CDR3nt: TGTGCCAGCAGTCCGGACACAACCCAAGAGACCCAGTACTTC
j_gene: TRBJ2-3; d_gene: -; abundance: -; v_gene: TRBV6-6; CDR3aa: CASSYRTGRGTDTQYF; CDR3nt: TGTGCCAGCAGTTACCGGACAGGGAGGGGGACAGATACGCAGTATTTT
j_gene: TRBJ2-7; d_gene: -; abundance: -; v_gene: TRBV4-2; CDR3aa: CASSQGAGTYEQYF; CDR3nt: TGTGCCAGCAGCCAAGGCGCGGGAACCTACGAGCAGTACTTC
j_gene: TRBJ2-7; d_gene: -; abundance: -; v_gene: TRBV2; CDR3aa: CASNGAGYEQYF; CDR3nt: TGTGCCAGCAACGGAGCGGGCTACGAGCAGTACTTC
j_gene: TRBJ2-1; d_gene: TRBD2; abundance: -; v_gene: TRBV19; CDR3aa: CASSWTSGSRTEQFF; CDR3nt: TGTGCCAGTAGTTGGACTAGCGGGAGCCGCACTGAGCAGTTCTTC
j_gene: TRBJ2-1; d_gene: TRBD2; abundance: once; v_gene: TRBV9; CDR3aa: CASSVEWTSDRSYNEQFF; CDR3nt: TGTGCCAGCAGCGTAGAGTGGACTAGCGACCGCTCCTACAATGAGCAGTTCTTC
j_gene: TRBJ1-2; d_gene: -; abundance: once; v_gene: TRBV2; CDR3aa: CASSETGFYGYTF; CDR3nt: TGTGCCAGCAGTGAAACAGGGTTCTATGGCTACACCTTC
j_gene: TRBJ2-5; d_gene: TRBD2; abundance: -; v_gene: TRBV11-2; CDR3aa: CASSFRLKGGEPETQYF; CDR3nt: TGTGCCAGCAGCTTTCGCCTTAAGGGAGGGGAGCCTGAGACCCAGTACTTC
j_gene: TRBJ2-1; d_gene: -; abundance: -; v_gene: TRBV2; CDR3aa: CASSADTTYNEQFF; CDR3nt: TGTGCCAGCAGTGCCGACACCACCTACAATGAGCAGTTCTTC
j_gene: TRBJ2-7; d_gene: TRBD1; abundance: -; v_gene: TRBV15; CDR3aa: CATSRDTGGAGEQYF; CDR3nt: TGTGCCACCAGCAGAGATACAGGGGGCGCGGGTGAGCAGTACTTC
j_gene: TRBJ1-3; d_gene: TRBD1; abundance: -; v_gene: TRBV29-1; CDR3aa: CSVEQGDSGNTIYF; CDR3nt: TGCAGCGTTGAACAGGGGGACTCTGGAAACACCATATATTTT
j_gene: TRBJ2-5; d_gene: -; abundance: -; v_gene: TRBV7-2; CDR3aa: CASSFGSGSSETQYF; CDR3nt: TGTGCCAGCAGCTTCGGCAGTGGGAGCTCAGAGACCCAGTACTTC
j_gene: TRBJ2-7; d_gene: TRBD2; abundance: -; v_gene: TRBV29-1; CDR3aa: CSVEGAAGGSYEQYF; CDR3nt: TGCAGCGTTGAAGGGGCAGCGGGAGGGTCCTACGAGCAGTACTTC
j_gene: TRBJ2-7; d_gene: TRBD2; abundance: -; v_gene: TRBV4-2; CDR3aa: CASSPNVGLAGGGSYEQYF; CDR3nt: TGTGCCAGCAGCCCAAACGTCGGGCTAGCGGGAGGGGGGTCATACGAGCAGTACTTC
j_gene: TRBJ2-7; d_gene: TRBD2; abundance: -; v_gene: TRBV5-1; CDR3aa: CASSSGTSWNEQYF; CDR3nt: TGCGCCAGCAGCTCCGGGACTAGCTGGAACGAGCAGTACTTC
j_gene: TRBJ2-3; d_gene: TRBD2; abundance: -; v_gene: TRBV7-8; CDR3aa: CASSLGGLAGYTDTQYF; CDR3nt: TGTGCCAGCAGCTTGGGGGGACTAGCGGGTTACACAGATACGCAGTATTTT
j_gene: TRBJ2-2; d_gene: -; abundance: -; v_gene: TRBV19; CDR3aa: CASNTGSGELFF; CDR3nt: TGTGCCAGTAATACAGGGTCCGGGGAGCTGTTTTTT
j_gene: TRBJ2-1; d_gene: -; abundance: -; v_gene: TRBV7-6; CDR3aa: CASSLGGVRRSYNEQFF; CDR3nt: TGTGCCAGCAGCTTAGGGGGTGTTAGGAGGAGCTACAATGAGCAGTTCTTC